Listed below are T cell receptor beta chains from one sample, sequenced in a study of regulatory T cells in long-lasting Graves disease. TCRdb used MiXCR to reprocess the multiplex PCR reads, holding one entry per CDR3 protein. The repertoire has 350,000 to 500,000 distinct CDR3 sequences, roughly 15% of them found once; the top ten carry about 15%. These data are also associated with another study on T cells in Graves' hyperthyroidism and ophthalmopathy.

The sequenced sample was peripheral blood mononuclear cells (PBMCs), obtained at new diagnosis, from a patient treated with antithyroid drugs. Receptors were obtained from a woman in her fifties or sixties with Graves disease. The CDR3 runs from the conserved cysteine through the conserved F or W. Fields, in order: clone size, J gene, V gene, D gene, CDR3 length, CDR3 protein, CDR3 DNA. A D gene is named only where the DNA matches it firmly. Only part of the rows carry a size: once, few, many, or a class if the clone is expanded.

clone_size: few
j_call: TRBJ2-6
v_call: TRBV28
d_call: -
cdr3_length: 15
cdr3_aa: CASSCRGPGANVLTF
cdr3_nt: TGTGCCAGCAGCTGCAGGGGACCGGGGGCCAACGTCCTGACTTTC

clone_size: -
j_call: TRBJ2-1
v_call: TRBV27
d_call: TRBD2
cdr3_length: 14
cdr3_aa: CASKTSGSANEQFF
cdr3_nt: TGTGCCAGCAAAACTAGCGGGAGTGCAAATGAGCAGTTCTTC

clone_size: -
j_call: TRBJ2-3
v_call: TRBV6-9
d_call: TRBD2
cdr3_length: 15
cdr3_aa: CASSFSGSAFDTQYF
cdr3_nt: TGTGCCAGCAGTTTTAGCGGGAGTGCTTTTGATACGCAGTATTTT

clone_size: many
j_call: TRBJ1-6
v_call: TRBV30
d_call: TRBD1
cdr3_length: 17
cdr3_aa: CAWSRRQGSSYNSPLHF
cdr3_nt: TGTGCCTGGAGTAGAAGACAGGGGAGCTCCTATAATTCACCCCTCCACTTT

clone_size: few
j_call: TRBJ2-1
v_call: TRBV12-3/TRBV12-4
d_call: TRBD2
cdr3_length: 15
cdr3_aa: CASSELAGHLNEQFF
cdr3_nt: TGTGCCAGCAGTGAACTAGCGGGACACCTTAATGAGCAGTTCTTC

clone_size: many
j_call: TRBJ2-1
v_call: TRBV3-1
d_call: -
cdr3_length: 16
cdr3_aa: CASSTTGLVSGNEQFF
cdr3_nt: TGTGCCAGCAGCACTACCGGGCTAGTATCGGGTAATGAGCAGTTCTTC

clone_size: many
j_call: TRBJ2-1
v_call: TRBV20-1
d_call: TRBD2
cdr3_length: 15
cdr3_aa: CSARDFTSGRGEQFF
cdr3_nt: TGCAGTGCTAGAGATTTCACTAGCGGGAGGGGCGAGCAGTTCTTC

clone_size: -
j_call: TRBJ2-3
v_call: TRBV28
d_call: TRBD1
cdr3_length: 16
cdr3_aa: CASSLHGTGGRDTQYF
cdr3_nt: TGTGCCAGCAGTTTACACGGGACAGGGGGAAGAGATACGCAGTATTTT

clone_size: few
j_call: TRBJ1-1
v_call: TRBV12-3/TRBV12-4
d_call: TRBD1
cdr3_length: 19
cdr3_aa: CASSSGQGVRTPWNTEAFF
cdr3_nt: TGTGCCAGCAGTTCCGGACAGGGGGTGAGAACGCCCTGGAACACTGAAGCTTTCTTT

clone_size: -
j_call: TRBJ2-5
v_call: TRBV6-1
d_call: -
cdr3_length: 13
cdr3_aa: CASIGTRQGTQYF
cdr3_nt: TGTGCCAGCATTGGGACACGACAAGGGACCCAGTACTTC

clone_size: -
j_call: TRBJ2-1
v_call: TRBV19
d_call: TRBD2
cdr3_length: 16
cdr3_aa: CASSISSGTGWNEQFF
cdr3_nt: TGTGCCAGTAGTATATCTAGCGGGACGGGTTGGAATGAGCAGTTCTTC

clone_size: -
j_call: TRBJ2-7
v_call: TRBV27
d_call: -
cdr3_length: 14
cdr3_aa: CASSVQGGSYEQYF
cdr3_nt: TGTGCCAGCAGTGTACAGGGGGGGTCCTACGAGCAGTACTTC

clone_size: many
j_call: TRBJ2-6
v_call: TRBV2
d_call: -
cdr3_length: 15
cdr3_aa: CASSEQVSGANVLTF
cdr3_nt: TGTGCCAGCAGTGAACAGGTTTCTGGGGCCAACGTCCTGACTTTC

clone_size: many
j_call: TRBJ2-3
v_call: TRBV19
d_call: TRBD2
cdr3_length: 13
cdr3_aa: CASSQLAGDTQYF
cdr3_nt: TGTGCCAGTAGCCAGCTAGCGGGAGATACGCAGTATTTT

clone_size: -
j_call: TRBJ1-2
v_call: TRBV5-1
d_call: -
cdr3_length: 14
cdr3_aa: CASSPDAAPGGYTF
cdr3_nt: TGCGCCAGCAGCCCGGACGCGGCGCCCGGGGGCTACACCTTC

clone_size: -
j_call: TRBJ2-2
v_call: TRBV6-2/TRBV6-3
d_call: -
cdr3_length: 15
cdr3_aa: CASSVRDGNTGELFF
cdr3_nt: TGTGCCAGCAGTGTCCGGGACGGGAACACCGGGGAGCTGTTTTTT